Detailed here is one T cell receptor (beta chain). The record originates from a study of blood T cell repertoires in COVID-19. Background on the study: The United States, Italy and Spain were the sources of the acute and convalescent COVID-19 samples. The cDNA or gDNA used as material had been derived from T cells, B-cell-depleted T cells, or PBMCs.

This CDR3 has 16 residues. Per the germline V gene, CDR1 is DFQATT and CDR2 is SNEGSKA (reference sequence). V lost 3 bases to trimming and J lost 2 bases; unmatched junction nucleotides: 9. Under the authors' procedure: Amplification from reference gene primers served as the basis for estimated nucleated cell counts. The data were produced by immunoSEQ multiplex PCR, yet TCRdb's version contains in-frame clones alone and is incomplete. V and J calls and clone size are given by that table; D and trimming were obtained from the DNA. In the table there are over 75,000 clones, 86% of which are singletons.

The source of this sequence is a human donor in a cohort sampled during active COVID-19. The V gene is TRBV20-1, the J gene TRBJ2-3; the match to TRBD2 covers 9 bases. Sample: peripheral blood. CDR3 region: CSASQFQRGDTDTQYF. In DNA form, the CDR3 reads TGCAGTGCTAGTCAATTTCAGCGGGGGGACACAGATACGCAGTATTTT.